These 16 T cell receptor beta chains originate from one sample sequenced in a study of shared clonotypes between healthy human individuals. Produced via immunoSEQ multiplex PCR; TCRdb's table is partial and in-frame only. The sample lists hundreds of thousands of clones, about 74% occurring once. The sample was memory CD4+ T cells sorted from blood. Subset denoted: CD45RA-negative fraction. The receptors here all came from a woman aged 30 to 39 in good health.

The V gene is TRBV28, the J gene TRBJ1-1, with D perhaps matching TRBD1 (6 bases). This CDR3 has 15 amino acids. Germline values: CDR1 MDHEN, CDR2 SYDVKM. The V end lost 6 bases, the J end lost 4 bases, and 18 bases lay between the germline ends. CDR3 sequence reads: CASRESGAAGTEAFF. Written as DNA, the CDR3 is TGTGCCAGCAGGGAGTCGGGGGCTGCGGGCACTGAAGCTTTCTTT.

Only a few counts were recorded for this clone. The chain employs TRBV19 and TRBJ2-1; the D gene is possibly TRBD1 (5 bases). V was shortened by 7 bases and J by 0 bases, with 13 bases between the two germline ends. Germline V gene data show CDR1 as LNHDA and CDR2 as SQIVND (reference sequence). The CDR3 loop spans 15 amino acids. The CDR3 reads CASILGHGSYNEQFF. The DNA for the CDR3 is TGTGCCAGTATCCTAGGACACGGCTCCTACAATGAGCAGTTCTTC.

Comments on this clone: This clone may be a read error of a much larger clone one base away. The chain carries TRBV19 and TRBJ1-5; D is uncertain. CDR1 and CDR2 (germline): LNHDA, SQIVND (reference sequence). This CDR3 region has 14 residues. V was cut by 7 bases and J by 5 bases, with 15 bases left in between. CDR3 sequence reads: CASKQPLDYQPQHF. The CDR3 DNA reads as TGTGCCAGTAAACAGCCGCTTGACTATCAGCCCCAGCATTTT.

This chain joins TRBV9 and TRBJ2-1, with D hard to call. The CDR3 sequence is 16 residues long. The ends were cut back, 1 base at V and 8 bases at J, with 19 bases in the middle. CDR1 SGDLS and CDR2 YYNGEE come from the germline V gene. In DNA, the CDR3 is TGTGCCAGCAGCGTACCCGAAAGCCCCCGGCTGGATGAGCAGTTCTTC. This gives the protein CASSVPESPRLDEQFF.

The chain carries TRBV19 and TRBJ2-6; no clear D. CDR3 size: 15 residues. The germline gives CDR1 LNHDA, CDR2 SQIVND (reference sequence). Trimming took 1 base from V and 8 from J, leaving 12 bases between them. CDR3 DNA sequence: TGTGCCAGTAGTATAGGGCCCCAAGGGCCCAACGTCCTGACTTTC. Residues: CASSIGPQGPNVLTF. Drawing the rest from reference TRBV19 and TRBJ2-6, the complete variable domain is DGGITQSPKYLFRKEGQNVTLSCEQNLNHDAMYWYRQDPGQGLRLIYYSQIVNDFQKGDIAEGYSVSREKKESFPLTVTSAQKNPTAFYLCASSIGPQGPNVLTFGAGSRLTVL.

This clone was observed once. DNA of the CDR3: TGTGCCAGCTCGCCGTACACCGGGGAGCTGTTTTTT. It is translated as CASSPYTGELFF. The chain joins TRBV18 to TRBJ2-2; D unclear. V was shortened by 6 bases and J by 3 bases, with 5 bases between the two germline ends. The length of the CDR3 is 12 residues. Germline assignment: CDR1 KGHSH and CDR2 LQKENI.

This clone was recorded many times. A read error may be the cause here, since a much bigger clone is one base away. This specimen includes other DNA sequences encoding the same CDR3. This chain links TRBV5-5 with TRBJ2-7, with 8 bases fitting TRBD1. This CDR3 is 13 amino acids long. After removal of 2 bases from V and 2 bases from J, the junction contained 0 bases not matched to a gene. From germline, CDR1 is SGHKS and CDR2 YYEKEE (reference sequence). As DNA, the CDR3 is TGTGCCAGCAGCTTACAGGGGGCCTACGAGCAGTACTTC. Translating gives CASSLQGAYEQYF. The whole variable domain, remainder taken from reference TRBV5-5 and TRBJ2-7, is DAGVTQSPTHLIKTRGQQVTLRCSPISGHKSVSWYQQVLGQGPQFIFQYYEKEERGRGNFPDRFSARQFPNYSSELNVNALLLGDSALYLCASSLQGAYEQYFGPGTRLTVT.

The rearrangement links TRBV9 to TRBJ1-5, with D unresolved. Trimming stripped 7 bases from V and 4 bases from J, with 6 bases between. The germline V gene has CDR1 SGDLS and CDR2 YYNGEE. The CDR3 is made up of 11 amino acids. The CDR3: CASGGNQPQHF. In DNA, the CDR3 is TGTGCCAGCGGCGGGAATCAGCCCCAGCATTTT.

V is TRBV2 and J is TRBJ2-7; 7 nucleotides match TRBD1. Germline V lookup: CDR1 SNHLY, CDR2 FYNNEI. Trimming cost V 7 bases and J 0 bases; bases outside gene matches: 6. The CDR3 consists of 14 residues. The CDR3 DNA reads TGTGCCAGCACCCGGGACAGCTTCTCCTACGAGCAGTACTTC. Translated: CASTRDSFSYEQYF.

This clone has more than one count but fewer than ten. At one of its ends the junction is not consistent with the germline gene, which may arise from a read error. The rearrangement links TRBV5-1 to TRBJ1-2; no clear D. Germline V gene sequence: CDR1 SGHRS, CDR2 YFSETQ. CDR3 length equals 14 residues. The CDR3 DNA reads as TGCGCCAGCAGCTCCCATCTACCGAACTCTGGCTACACCTTC. Amino acids: CASSSHLPNSGYTF. The full variable domain, completed using reference TRBV5-1 and TRBJ1-2, is KAGVTQTPRYLIKTRGQQVTLSCSPISGHRSVSWYQQTPGQGLQFLFEYFSETQRNKGNFPGRFSGRQFSNSRSEMNVSTLELGDSALYLCASSSHLPNSGYTFGSGTRLTVV.

The V call is TRBV14, the J call TRBJ1-3; D remains unclear. Germline V gene lookup returns CDR1 SGHDN and CDR2 FVKESK. V lost 0 bases, J lost 7 bases, and 13 bases lay in between. The CDR3 consists of 15 residues. The CDR3 nucleotides are TGTGCCAGCAGCCAAGATCAAGTTTTTCGGAACACCATATATTTT. As protein: CASSQDQVFRNTIYF.

The chain recombines TRBV28 with TRBJ1-5; TRBD1 aligns across 8 bases. The CDR3 has 16 residues. Trimming took 6 bases from V and 0 from J; bases not matched to a gene: 7. Germline V gene data show CDR1 as MDHEN and CDR2 as SYDVKM. CDR3 in amino acids: CASSSPTGDSNQPQHF. The CDR3 DNA follows: TGTGCCAGCAGCTCCCCGACAGGGGATAGCAATCAGCCCCAGCATTTT.

This clone was counted once. The chain carries TRBV5-8 and TRBJ1-1; no clear D. Trimming shortened V by 0 bases and J by 4 bases, and 13 bases separated the two germline ends. Germline CDR1 reads SGHTS; CDR2 reads YDEGEE. The CDR3 totals 15 residues. The CDR3 loop reads CASSLGAETATEAFF. The DNA for the CDR3 is TGTGCCAGCAGCTTGGGTGCAGAGACCGCCACTGAAGCTTTCTTT. Together with reference TRBV5-8 and TRBJ1-1, the CDR3 gives the full variable domain: EAGVTQSPTHLIKTRGQQATLRCSPISGHTSVYWYQQALGLGLQFLLWYDEGEERNRGNFPPRFSGRQFPNYSSELNVNALELEDSALYLCASSLGAETATEAFFGQGTRLTVV.

This clone occurred a few times. Other DNA variants within this sample encode the same CDR3. The V gene is TRBV5-1, the J gene TRBJ2-1; D possibly corresponds to TRBD1 (5 bases). Trimming cost V 3 bases and J 0 bases, with 7 bases left between them. The CDR3 spans 14 residues. Germline CDR1 SGHRS, CDR2 YFSETQ. The CDR3 region is CASSWGNSYNEQFF. CDR3 in DNA: TGCGCCAGCAGCTGGGGCAACTCCTACAATGAGCAGTTCTTC.

As concerns this clone: This could be a read error, since a much larger clone is one nucleotide away. The genes are TRBV27 and TRBJ1-1; 7 positions match TRBD1. J lost 0 bases, V lost 6 bases, and 1 base had no gene match. Germline CDR1 MNHEY, CDR2 SMNVEV (reference sequence). There are 13 residues in the CDR3. The CDR3 bases are TGTGCCAGCAGGGGACAGTTGAACACTGAAGCTTTCTTT. Translation: CASRGQLNTEAFF.

There are a few counts of this clone. This may come from a read error, since a much larger clone is one base off. The genes are TRBV6-4 and TRBJ2-2; tentatively, D is TRBD1 (6 bases). Per the germline V gene, CDR1 is MRHNA and CDR2 is SNTAGT. Trimming cost V 4 bases and J 7 bases, with 10 bases left between them. This CDR3 comprises 13 residues. The CDR3 coding sequence is TGTGCCAGCAGTGGACAGGCGGACGGGGAGCTGTTTTTT. Its translation: CASSGQADGELFF.